This record looks at one T cell receptor (beta chain) sequence and its context. What it binds is unknown. The CDR3 totals 14 residues. V shed 3 bases and J 3 bases; nucleotides not matched to a gene: 2. The germline V gene has CDR1 DFQATT and CDR2 SNEGSKA (reference sequence). This sample is part of a study of T cell responses to AZD1222 COVID-19 vaccine. Overall study findings and caveats: Nearly half of spike-specific TCRs reportedly target variant regions that are unmutated in the B.1.351 and B.1.1.7 variants. Females outnumbered males among donors, who were mostly white British; clonal diversity was possibly underestimated. Among vaccine-associated CD4 TCRs, coverage spanned spike, with dominance at 160-218 and 743-854. Two doses of AZD1222 preceded a rise in Spike-specific TCR breadth and depth.

The repertoire was sequenced with immunoSEQ multiplex PCR; TCRdb's copy has only in-frame clones and lacks some. The data hold roughly 110,000 clones, with about 91% observed a single time. The chain combines TRBV20-1 with TRBJ1-6; 7 nucleotides line up with TRBD1. The TCR was taken from an adult who received the AZD1222 COVID-19 vaccine. Sequences were derived from peripheral blood, sampled 28 days after the second AZD1222 dose. CDR3 loop: CSASDRVYNSPLHF. CDR3 in DNA: TGCAGTGCTAGTGACAGGGTCTATAATTCACCCCTCCACTTT.